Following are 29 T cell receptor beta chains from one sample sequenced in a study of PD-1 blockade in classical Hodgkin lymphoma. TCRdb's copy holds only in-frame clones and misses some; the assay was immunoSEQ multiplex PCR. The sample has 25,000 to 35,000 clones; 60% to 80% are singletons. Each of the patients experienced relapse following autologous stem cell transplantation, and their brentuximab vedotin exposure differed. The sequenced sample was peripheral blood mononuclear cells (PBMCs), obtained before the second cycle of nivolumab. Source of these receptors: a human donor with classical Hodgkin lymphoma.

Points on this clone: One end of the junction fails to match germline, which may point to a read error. The CDR3 DNA reads TGCGCCAGCAATGAGGGCAAGGGCTATGGCTACACCTTC. This gives the protein CASNEGKGYGYTF. The chain combines TRBV10-2 with TRBJ1-2; D remains ambiguous. This CDR3 contains 13 residues. CDR1 and CDR2 from the germline V gene are WSHSY and SAAADI.

This chain's CDR3 is CASSFQDRGALYF. The CDR3, as DNA: TGTGCCAGCAGTTTCCAGGACAGGGGGGCCTTGTACTTC. V and J are TRBV27 and TRBJ2-5; 10 positions agree with TRBD1. J was trimmed by 13 bases and V by 3 bases; bases with no gene match: 8. Germline V lookup: CDR1 MNHEY, CDR2 SMNVEV (reference sequence). This CDR3 comprises 13 residues.

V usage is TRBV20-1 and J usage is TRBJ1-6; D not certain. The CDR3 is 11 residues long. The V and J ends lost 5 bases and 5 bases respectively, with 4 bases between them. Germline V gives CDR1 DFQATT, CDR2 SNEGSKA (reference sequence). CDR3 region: CSAADNSPLHF. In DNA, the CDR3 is TGCAGTGCTGCCGATAATTCACCCCTCCACTTT.

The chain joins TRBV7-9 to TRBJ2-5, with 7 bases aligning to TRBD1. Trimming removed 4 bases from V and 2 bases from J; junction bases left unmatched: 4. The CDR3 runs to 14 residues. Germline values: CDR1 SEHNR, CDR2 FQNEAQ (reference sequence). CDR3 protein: CASSSRQGQETQYF. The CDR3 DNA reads TGTGCCAGCAGCTCGAGACAGGGTCAAGAGACCCAGTACTTC.

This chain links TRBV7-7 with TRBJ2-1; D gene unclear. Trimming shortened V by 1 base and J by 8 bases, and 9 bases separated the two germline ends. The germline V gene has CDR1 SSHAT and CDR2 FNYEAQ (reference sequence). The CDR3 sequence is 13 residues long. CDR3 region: CASSLEPWDEQFF. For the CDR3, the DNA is TGTGCCAGCAGCTTAGAGCCTTGGGATGAGCAGTTCTTC.

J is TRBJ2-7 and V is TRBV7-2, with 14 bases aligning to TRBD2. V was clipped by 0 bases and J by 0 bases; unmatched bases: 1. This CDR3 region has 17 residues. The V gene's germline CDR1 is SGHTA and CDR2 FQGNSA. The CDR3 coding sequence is TGTGCCAGCAGCTTAGCTGGACTAGCGGGGGGCTCCTACGAGCAGTACTTC. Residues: CASSLAGLAGGSYEQYF.

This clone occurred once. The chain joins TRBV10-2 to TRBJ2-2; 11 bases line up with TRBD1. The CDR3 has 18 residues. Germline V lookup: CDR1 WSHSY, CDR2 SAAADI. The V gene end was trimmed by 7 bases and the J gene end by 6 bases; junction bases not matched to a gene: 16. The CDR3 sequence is CASTSIAGTGGHPGELFF. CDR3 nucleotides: TGCGCCAGCACCTCGATTGCCGGGACAGGGGGTCATCCCGGGGAGCTGTTTTTT.

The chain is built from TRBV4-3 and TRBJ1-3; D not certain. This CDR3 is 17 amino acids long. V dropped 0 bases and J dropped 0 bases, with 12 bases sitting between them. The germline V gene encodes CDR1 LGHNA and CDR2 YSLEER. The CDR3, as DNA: TGCGCCAGCAGCCAAGACGTTGGGCACTTCTCTGGAAACACCATATATTTT. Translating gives CASSQDVGHFSGNTIYF.

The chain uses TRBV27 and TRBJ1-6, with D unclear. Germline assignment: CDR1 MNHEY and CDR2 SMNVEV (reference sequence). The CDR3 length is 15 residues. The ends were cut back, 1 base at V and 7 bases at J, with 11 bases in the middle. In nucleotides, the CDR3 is TGTGCCAGCAGTTTATTGGAGGGCTTAAATTCACCCCTCCACTTT. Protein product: CASSLLEGLNSPLHF.

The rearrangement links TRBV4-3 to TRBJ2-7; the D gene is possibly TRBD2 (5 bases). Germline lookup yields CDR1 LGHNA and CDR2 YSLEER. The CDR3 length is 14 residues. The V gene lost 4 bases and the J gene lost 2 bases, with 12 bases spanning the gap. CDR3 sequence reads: CASSPPGRTYEQYF. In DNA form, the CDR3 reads TGCGCCAGCAGCCCCCCGGGAAGAACCTACGAGCAGTACTTC.

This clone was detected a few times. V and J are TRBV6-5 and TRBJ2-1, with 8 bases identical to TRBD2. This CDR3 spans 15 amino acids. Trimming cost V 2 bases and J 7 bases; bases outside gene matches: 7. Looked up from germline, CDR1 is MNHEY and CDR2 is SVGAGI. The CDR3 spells CASSYTAGVRNEQFF. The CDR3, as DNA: TGTGCCAGCAGTTACACAGCGGGAGTTAGGAATGAGCAGTTCTTC.

The CDR3 DNA follows: TGTGCCAGCAGTTTATACAGGACGGGGGCTAACTATGGCTACACCTTC. This sequence encodes CASSLYRTGANYGYTF. V usage is TRBV28 and J usage is TRBJ1-2, with TRBD1 as a possible D gene (5 bases). The V gene's germline CDR1 is MDHEN and CDR2 SYDVKM. CDR3 size: 16 residues. Trimming removed 1 base from V and 0 bases from J, with 12 bases in between.

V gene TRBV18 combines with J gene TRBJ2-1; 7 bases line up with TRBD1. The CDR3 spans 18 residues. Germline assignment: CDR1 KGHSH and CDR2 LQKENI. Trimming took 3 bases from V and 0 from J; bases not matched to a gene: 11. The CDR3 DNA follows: TGTGCCAGCTCACCGGGACAGCAACGAATGGGCTCCTACAATGAGCAGTTCTTC. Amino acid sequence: CASSPGQQRMGSYNEQFF.

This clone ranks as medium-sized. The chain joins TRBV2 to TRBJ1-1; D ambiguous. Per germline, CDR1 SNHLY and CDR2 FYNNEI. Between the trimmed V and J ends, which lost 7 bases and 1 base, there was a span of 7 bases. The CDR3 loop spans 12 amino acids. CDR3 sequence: CASKRGNTEAFF. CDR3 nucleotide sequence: TGTGCCAGCAAGCGGGGGAACACTGAAGCTTTCTTT.

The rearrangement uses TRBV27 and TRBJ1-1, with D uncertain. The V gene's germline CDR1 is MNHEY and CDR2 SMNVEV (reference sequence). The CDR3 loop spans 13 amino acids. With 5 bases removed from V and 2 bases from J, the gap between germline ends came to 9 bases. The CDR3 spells CASSPLENTEAFF. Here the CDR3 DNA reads TGTGCCAGCAGTCCCCTTGAAAACACTGAAGCTTTCTTT.

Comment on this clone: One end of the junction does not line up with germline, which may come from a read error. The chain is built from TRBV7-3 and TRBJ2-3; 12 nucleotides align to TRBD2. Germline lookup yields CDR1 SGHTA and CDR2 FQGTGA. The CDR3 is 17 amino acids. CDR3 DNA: TGTGCCAGCAGCCTAACGCCGACTAGCGGGAGTGCAGATACGCAGTATTTT. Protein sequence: CASSLTPTSGSADTQYF.

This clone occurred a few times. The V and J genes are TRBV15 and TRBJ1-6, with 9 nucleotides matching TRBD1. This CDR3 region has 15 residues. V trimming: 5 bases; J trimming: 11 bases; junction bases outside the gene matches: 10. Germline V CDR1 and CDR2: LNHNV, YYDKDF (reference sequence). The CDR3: CATSPRTGGPTPLHF. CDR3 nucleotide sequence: TGTGCCACCAGCCCCCGCACAGGGGGCCCCACACCCCTCCACTTT.

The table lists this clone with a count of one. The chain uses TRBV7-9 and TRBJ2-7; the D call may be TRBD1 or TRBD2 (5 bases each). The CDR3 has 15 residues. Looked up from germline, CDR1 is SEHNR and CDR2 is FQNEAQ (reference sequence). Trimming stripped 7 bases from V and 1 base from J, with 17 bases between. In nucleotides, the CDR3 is TGTGCCAGCAACCGTGGGGGTGGTGGATCCTACGAGCAGTACTTC. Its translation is CASNRGGGGSYEQYF. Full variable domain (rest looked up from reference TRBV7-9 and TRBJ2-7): DTGVSQNPRHKITKRGQNVTFRCDPISEHNRLYWYRQTLGQGPEFLTYFQNEAQLEKSRLLSDRFSAERPKGSFSTLEIQRTEQGDSAMYLCASNRGGGGSYEQYFGPGTRLTVT.

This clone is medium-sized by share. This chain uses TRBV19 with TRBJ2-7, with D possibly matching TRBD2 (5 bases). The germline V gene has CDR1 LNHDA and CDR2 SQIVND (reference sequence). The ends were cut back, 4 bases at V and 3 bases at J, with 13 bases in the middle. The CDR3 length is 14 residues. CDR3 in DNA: TGTGCCAGTAGTACCGCGGGCACATACTACGAGCAGTACTTC. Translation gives CASSTAGTYYEQYF.

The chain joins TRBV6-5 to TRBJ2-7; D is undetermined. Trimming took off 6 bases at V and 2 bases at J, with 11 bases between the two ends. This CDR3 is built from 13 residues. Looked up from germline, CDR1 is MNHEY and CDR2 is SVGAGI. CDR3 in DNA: TGTGCCAGCAGCCGAACAGCAGCCTACGAGCAGTACTTC. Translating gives CASSRTAAYEQYF.

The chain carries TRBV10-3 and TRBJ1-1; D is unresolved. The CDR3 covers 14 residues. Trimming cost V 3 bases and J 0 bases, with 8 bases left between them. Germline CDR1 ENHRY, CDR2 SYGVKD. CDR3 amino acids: CAISEGPVNTEAFF. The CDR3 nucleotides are TGTGCCATCAGTGAAGGACCGGTGAACACTGAAGCTTTCTTT.

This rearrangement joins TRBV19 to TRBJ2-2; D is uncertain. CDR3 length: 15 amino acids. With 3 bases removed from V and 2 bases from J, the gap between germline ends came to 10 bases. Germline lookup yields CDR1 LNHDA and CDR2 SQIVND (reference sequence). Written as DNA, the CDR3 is TGTGCCAGTAGTATCGTTCGTGGTAACACCGGGGAGCTGTTTTTT. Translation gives CASSIVRGNTGELFF.

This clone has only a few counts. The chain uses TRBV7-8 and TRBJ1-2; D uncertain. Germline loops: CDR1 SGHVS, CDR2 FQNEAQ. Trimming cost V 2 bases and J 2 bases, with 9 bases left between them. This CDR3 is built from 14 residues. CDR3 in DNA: TGTGCCAGCAGCTTAACACCTTTAAACTATGGCTACACCTTC. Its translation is CASSLTPLNYGYTF.

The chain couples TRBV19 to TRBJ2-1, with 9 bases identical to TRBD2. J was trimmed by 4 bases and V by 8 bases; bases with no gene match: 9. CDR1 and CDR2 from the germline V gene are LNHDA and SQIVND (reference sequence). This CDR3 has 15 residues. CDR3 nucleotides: TGTGCCAGTCGTGGGGGCGGGGGGGCGTACAATGAGCAGTTCTTC. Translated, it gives CASRGGGGAYNEQFF.

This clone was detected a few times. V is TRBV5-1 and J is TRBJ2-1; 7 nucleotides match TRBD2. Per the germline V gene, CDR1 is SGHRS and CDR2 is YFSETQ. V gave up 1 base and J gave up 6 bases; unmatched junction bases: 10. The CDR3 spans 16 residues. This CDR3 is CASSLLAGASGNEQFF. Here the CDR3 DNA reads TGCGCCAGCAGCTTGTTGGCGGGAGCGTCGGGCAATGAGCAGTTCTTC.

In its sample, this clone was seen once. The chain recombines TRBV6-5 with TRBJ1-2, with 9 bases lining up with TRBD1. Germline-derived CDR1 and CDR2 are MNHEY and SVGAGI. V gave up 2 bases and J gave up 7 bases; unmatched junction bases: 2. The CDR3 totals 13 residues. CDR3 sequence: CASSYQTGGGYTF. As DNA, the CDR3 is TGTGCCAGCAGTTACCAGACAGGGGGTGGCTACACCTTC.

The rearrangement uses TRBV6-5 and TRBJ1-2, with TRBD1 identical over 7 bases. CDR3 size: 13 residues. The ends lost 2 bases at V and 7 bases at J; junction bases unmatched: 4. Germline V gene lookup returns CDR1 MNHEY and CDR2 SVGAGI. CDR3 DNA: TGTGCCAGCAGTTACGACGGGGACAGTGGCTACACCTTC. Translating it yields CASSYDGDSGYTF.

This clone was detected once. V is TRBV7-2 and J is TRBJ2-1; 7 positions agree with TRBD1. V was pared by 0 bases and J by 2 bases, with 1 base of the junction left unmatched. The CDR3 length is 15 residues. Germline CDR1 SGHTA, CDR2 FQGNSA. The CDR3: CASSLAGGPYNEQFF. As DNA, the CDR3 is TGTGCCAGCAGCTTAGCAGGGGGCCCCTACAATGAGCAGTTCTTC.

CDR3 sequence reads: CARGVYNEQFF. The CDR3 DNA reads as TGTGCCAGGGGCGTATACAATGAGCAGTTCTTC. V usage is TRBV6-5 and J usage is TRBJ2-1, with unresolved D. With 9 bases removed from V and 4 bases from J, the gap between germline ends came to 7 bases. CDR3 length equals 11 residues. Per the germline V gene, CDR1 is MNHEY and CDR2 is SVGAGI.